Sequencing of this TCR beta chain was carried out in a study of molecular identifiers for immune sequencing clone quantification. Study overall: Four of five splits of RNA from about 20,000 or 100,000 naive CD8 cells were sequenced in replicates.

The V gene's germline CDR1 is SGHAT and CDR2 FQNNGV. This CDR3 comprises 13 residues. V lost 4 bases and J lost 0, with 4 bases in between. With RNA at 10%, 30% or 50%, naive CD8 libraries came from about 20,000 to 1,000,000 sorted cells. Naive CD8 T cells were sorted, and the gate applied was CD8+CD4-CCR7+CD45RA+. This clonotype was detected only a few times. A single base separates this from a much larger clone, so it may be a read error. As previously described, bulk TCR libraries were made using listed TCR primers. TCRdb re-called the PCR reads with MiXCR, one entry per CDR3 protein. Among 80,000 to 100,000 distinct CDR3 sequences, 20% to 30% were seen once, and the ten largest hold roughly 1%.

The receptor comes from a human donor in good health. Some libraries in this study had Jurkat cell RNA spiked in. Sequences were obtained from naive CD8+ T cells from blood, with Jurkat cell RNA spiked in. This sample's subset: FACS-sorted CD8+CD4-CCR7+CD45RA+ naive T cells. The genes are TRBV11-2 and TRBJ1-5; the D is unclear. The CDR3 loop reads CASSWGSNQPQHF. CDR3 DNA: TGTGCCAGCAGCTGGGGTAGCAATCAGCCCCAGCATTTT.